Shown below are 27 T cell receptor beta chains from a single sample sequenced in a study of blood T cell repertoires in COVID-19. Only in-frame clones appear in the TCRdb table, and some are missing; sequencing was by immunoSEQ multiplex PCR. The table has approximately 210,000 clones, around 80% seen once. Sequenced: peripheral blood. Source of these receptors: an elderly woman with COVID-19, enrolled during active disease.

The CDR3, as DNA: TGTGCCAGCAGCAAGGGACTAGCGGGAGGGGTTGGCACAGATACGCAGTATTTT. This translates into CASSKGLAGGVGTDTQYF. The chain uses TRBV9 and TRBJ2-3, with 16 bases aligning to TRBD2. From germline, CDR1 is SGDLS and CDR2 YYNGEE. V shed 4 bases and J 1 base; nucleotides not matched to a gene: 6. There are 18 residues in the CDR3.

This clone came up once. J is TRBJ1-2 and V is TRBV5-6; D gene ambiguous. Germline CDR1 SGHDT, CDR2 YYEEEE. The V end was cut by 5 bases, the J end by 9 bases, with 11 bases between. This CDR3 has 11 residues. The CDR3 here is CASRAGPSYTF. The CDR3 nucleotides are TGTGCCAGCAGAGCCGGTCCTAGCTACACCTTC.

V usage is TRBV5-6 and J usage is TRBJ1-2; D gene uncertain. The V gene's germline CDR1 is SGHDT and CDR2 YYEEEE. With 0 bases removed from V and 4 bases from J, the gap between germline ends came to 10 bases. There are 14 residues in the CDR3. The CDR3 protein is CASSLASGGYGYTF. In DNA form, the CDR3 reads TGTGCCAGCAGCTTGGCTTCAGGAGGCTATGGCTACACCTTC.

This clone was found a few times. This rearrangement joins TRBV20-1 to TRBJ1-1, with D perhaps matching TRBD1 (6 bases). Deletions cut 3 bases from V and 11 bases from J, with 19 bases between. Looked up from germline, CDR1 is DFQATT and CDR2 is SNEGSKA (reference sequence). The CDR3 runs to 13 residues. The CDR3 is CSASEGGSLVAFF. CDR3 DNA: TGCAGTGCTAGTGAAGGGGGTAGTCTTGTTGCTTTCTTT.

In nucleotides, the CDR3 is TGTGCCAGCGGAACAGGGAGGGGAAACATTCAGTACTTC. It yields the protein CASGTGRGNIQYF. The V call is TRBV19, the J call TRBJ2-4; tentative D call: TRBD2 (7 bases). Germline V CDR1 and CDR2: LNHDA, SQIVND (reference sequence). Between the trimmed V and J ends, which lost 9 bases and 6 bases, there was a span of 15 bases. CDR3 length: 13 residues.

The V call is TRBV19, the J call TRBJ1-5, with a weak D call TRBD1 (6 bases). Germline lookup yields CDR1 LNHDA and CDR2 SQIVND (reference sequence). This CDR3 region has 19 residues. Trimming left V 5 bases short and J 7 bases short, with 30 bases between. This chain's CDR3 is CASSYTRQAVPVGGQPQHF. CDR3 nucleotide sequence: TGTGCCAGTAGTTATACACGACAGGCAGTTCCGGTCGGCGGGCAGCCCCAGCATTTT.

Concerning this clone: Other nucleotide sequences from this sample produce the same CDR3. Here the CDR3 DNA reads TGCGCCAGCAGCTTGGGACAGCGGAACACTGAAGCTTTCTTT. Its translation: CASSLGQRNTEAFF. The V call is TRBV5-1, the J call TRBJ1-1, with D possibly being TRBD1 (5 bases). Germline CDR1 and CDR2: SGHRS and YFSETQ. There are 14 residues in the CDR3. V lost 0 bases, J lost 1 base, and 7 bases lay in between.

Concerning this clone: An end of the junction does not agree with germline; a read error may underlie this. The V gene is TRBV7-7, the J gene TRBJ2-5, with D hard to call. Germline values: CDR1 SSHAT, CDR2 FNYEAQ (reference sequence). The CDR3 contains 13 residues. The CDR3 bases are TGTGCTAGCAGCTACGCAGGCAGGGAGACCCAGTACTTC. Its translation is CASSYAGRETQYF.

This clone was observed a few times. J is TRBJ1-3 and V is TRBV28; 8 nucleotides agree with TRBD1. The CDR3 is made up of 13 amino acids. Germline V gene sequence: CDR1 MDHEN, CDR2 SYDVKM. The trim removed 7 bases at V and 3 bases at J, leaving 2 bases unmatched. CDR3 amino acids: CASTGGFGNTIYF. For the CDR3, the DNA is TGTGCCAGCACAGGGGGCTTTGGAAACACCATATATTTT.

This clone has just one count. The rearrangement links TRBV9 to TRBJ1-2, with 7 bases identical to TRBD1. Germline V gene lookup returns CDR1 SGDLS and CDR2 YYNGEE. This CDR3 comprises 16 residues. With 0 bases clipped from V and 8 bases from J, the junction kept 13 bases outside the gene matches. The CDR3 coding sequence is TGTGCCAGCAGCGTAGGCACAGGGGCCGGGAGGGGCGGCTACACCTTC. Translation gives CASSVGTGAGRGGYTF.

V gene TRBV3-1 (or the pseudogene TRBV3-2) combines with J gene TRBJ1-6, with TRBD1 as a possible D gene (5 bases). The ends were cut back, 4 bases at V and 12 bases at J, with 7 bases in the middle. Per the germline V gene, CDR1 is LGHDT and CDR2 is YNNKEL (reference sequence). This CDR3 comprises 11 residues. The CDR3: CASSLGGPLHF. The CDR3 coding sequence is TGTGCCAGCAGCCTCGGGGGACCCCTCCACTTT.

The chain couples TRBV5-1 to TRBJ1-2, with 11 bases identical to TRBD1. Germline-derived CDR1 and CDR2 are SGHRS and YFSETQ. CDR3 length: 15 residues. The trim removed 4 bases at V and 4 bases at J, leaving 6 bases unmatched. The CDR3 region is CASSLGQGALYGYTF. CDR3 DNA: TGCGCCAGCAGCCTCGGACAGGGGGCCCTCTATGGCTACACCTTC.

The V and J genes are TRBV12-3 or TRBV12-4 and TRBJ2-7, with 7 bases lining up with TRBD2. This CDR3 is 13 amino acids long. After removal of 0 bases from V and 6 bases from J, the junction contained 2 bases not matched to a gene. The CDR3 region is CASSLARGSEQYF. CDR3 bases: TGTGCCAGCAGTTTAGCGCGGGGGAGCGAGCAGTACTTC.

The rearrangement links TRBV6-6 to TRBJ2-7, with a possible D match to TRBD2 (7 bases). CDR3 size: 14 residues. Germline V CDR1 and CDR2: MNHNY, SVGAGI (reference sequence). The V end was cut by 4 bases, the J end by 7 bases, with 17 bases between. This chain's CDR3 is CASSLPHGRGEQYF. The CDR3 DNA is TGTGCCAGCAGTTTACCCCATGGGAGGGGGGAGCAGTACTTC.

The rearrangement links TRBV23-1 to TRBJ1-1; 10 bases are a match to TRBD1. TRBV23-1 has ORF status, its function being uncertain. The V gene end was trimmed by 7 bases and the J gene end by 4 bases; junction bases not matched to a gene: 6. This CDR3 is 14 amino acids long. The CDR3 DNA follows: TGCGCCAGCAACCGAGGACAGGGGGGCACTGAAGCTTTCTTT. This sequence encodes CASNRGQGGTEAFF.

The chain joins TRBV29-1 to TRBJ1-2, with unresolved D. Trimming left V 7 bases short and J 6 bases short, with 18 bases between. The CDR3 runs 13 residues. Germline V CDR1 and CDR2: SQVTM, ANQGSEA. The CDR3 protein is CSAYSGMRDGYTF. The CDR3 region has the DNA TGCAGCGCCTATTCCGGTATGCGGGATGGCTACACCTTC. Full variable domain (outside the CDR3, taken from reference TRBV29-1 and TRBJ1-2): SAVISQKPSRDICQRGTSLTIQCQVDSQVTMMFWYRQQPGQSLTLIATANQGSEATYESGFVIDKFPISRPNLTFSTLTVSNMSPEDSSIYLCSAYSGMRDGYTFGSGTRLTVV.

This chain links TRBV5-1 with TRBJ1-4; a possible D gene is TRBD1 (6 bases). Germline values: CDR1 SGHRS, CDR2 YFSETQ. Trimming pared 4 bases from V and 2 bases from J, leaving 12 bases between. The CDR3 totals 15 residues. CDR3 loop: CASSPTGLTNEKLFF. DNA of the CDR3: TGCGCCAGCAGCCCCACAGGGTTGACTAATGAAAAACTGTTTTTT. The variable domain in full, with the rest retrieved from reference TRBV5-1 and TRBJ1-4, is KAGVTQTPRYLIKTRGQQVTLSCSPISGHRSVSWYQQTPGQGLQFLFEYFSETQRNKGNFPGRFSGRQFSNSRSEMNVSTLELGDSALYLCASSPTGLTNEKLFFGSGTQLSVL.

The rearrangement uses TRBV9 and TRBJ1-3, with D maybe TRBD1 (5 bases). The V gene lost 3 bases and the J gene lost 0 bases, with 10 bases spanning the gap. Germline CDR1 and CDR2: SGDLS and YYNGEE. The CDR3 spans 15 residues. The DNA for the CDR3 is TGTGCCAGCAGCGCAGGGTTTCGCTCTGGAAACACCATATATTTT. Its translation: CASSAGFRSGNTIYF. Full variable domain (remainder filled in from reference TRBV9 and TRBJ1-3): DSGVTQTPKHLITATGQRVTLRCSPRSGDLSVYWYQQSLDQGLQFLIQYYNGEERAKGNILERFSAQQFPDLHSELNLSSLELGDSALYFCASSAGFRSGNTIYFGEGSWLTVV.

This clone appeared once. This sequence joins TRBV5-1 and TRBJ2-1; 14 bases are a match to TRBD2. CDR1 is SGHRS and CDR2 is YFSETQ in the germline V gene. The CDR3 contains 16 residues. V shed 4 bases, J shed 8 bases, and the junction held 8 bases outside the gene matches. The CDR3 spells CASSRGTSGSGDEQFF. As DNA, the CDR3 is TGCGCCAGCAGCCGCGGGACTAGCGGGAGTGGCGATGAGCAGTTCTTC.

The chain combines TRBV5-1 with TRBJ2-1; 10 nucleotides match TRBD2. The CDR3 has 17 residues. Unmatched junction bases numbered 12, after V lost 4 bases and J lost 5 bases. Germline CDR1 is SGHRS and CDR2 is YFSETQ. This CDR3 is CASSRTPSGSLNNEQFF. For the CDR3, the DNA is TGCGCCAGCAGCAGGACCCCTAGCGGGAGCCTCAACAATGAGCAGTTCTTC.

The chain joins TRBV25-1 to TRBJ2-1, with 8 bases fitting TRBD1. Germline assignment: CDR1 MGHDK and CDR2 SYGVNS. The CDR3 sequence is 15 residues long. J was trimmed by 2 bases and V by 6 bases; bases with no gene match: 6. This CDR3 is CASSRDRGTYNEQFF. CDR3 DNA: TGTGCCAGCAGCCGTGACAGGGGAACCTACAATGAGCAGTTCTTC.

J is TRBJ2-1 and V is TRBV29-1, with TRBD2 matching over 9 bases. The germline CDR1 and CDR2 sequences are SQVTM and ANQGSEA. The junction had 5 bases not matched to a gene; V was cut back by 7 bases and J by 4 bases. This CDR3 has 13 residues. The chain's CDR3 is CSAGTSLYNEQFF. The CDR3 region has the DNA TGCAGCGCTGGGACTAGCCTTTACAATGAGCAGTTCTTC.

This clone was recorded once. The V gene is TRBV2, the J gene TRBJ1-2, with a weak D call TRBD1 (6 bases). Deletions cut 6 bases from V and 2 bases from J, with 10 bases between. The CDR3 consists of 13 residues. CDR1 is SNHLY and CDR2 is FYNNEI in the germline V gene. CDR3 DNA: TGTGCCAGCAGCCGGGACACAAACTATGGCTACACCTTC. This codes for CASSRDTNYGYTF. The entire variable domain, with the rest obtained from reference TRBV2 and TRBJ1-2, is as follows: EPEVTQTPSHQVTQMGQEVILRCVPISNHLYFYWYRQILGQKVEFLVSFYNNEISEKSEIFDDQFSVERPDGSNFTLKIRSTKLEDSAMYFCASSRDTNYGYTFGSGTRLTVV.

This clone appeared a single time. The gene calls are TRBV18 and TRBJ2-7, with TRBD2 matching 12 bases. CDR3 length: 15 residues. Trimming cost V 7 bases and J 1 base; bases outside gene matches: 5. CDR1 and CDR2 (germline): KGHSH, LQKENI. The CDR3: CASLSGLAGSYEQYF. As DNA, the CDR3 is TGTGCCAGCTTATCCGGACTAGCGGGATCCTACGAGCAGTACTTC.

This chain uses TRBV6-2 or TRBV6-3 with TRBJ2-1, with a tentative D call TRBD2 (6 bases). The germline V gene encodes CDR1 MNHEY and CDR2 SVGEGT. V lost 2 bases, J lost 5 bases, and 16 bases lay in between. The CDR3 totals 16 residues. This CDR3 is CASSYRGTLANNEQFF. In DNA form, the CDR3 reads TGTGCCAGCAGTTACCGCGGGACGCTCGCCAACAATGAGCAGTTCTTC.

The rearrangement joins TRBV7-9 to TRBJ2-7; TRBD1 matches at 8 bases. J gave up 3 bases and V 2 bases, and 3 bases lay outside the gene matches. This CDR3 region has 14 residues. The germline V gene encodes CDR1 SEHNR and CDR2 FQNEAQ (reference sequence). CDR3 residues: CASSLRDRFYEQYF. CDR3 DNA: TGTGCCAGCAGCTTAAGGGACAGGTTCTACGAGCAGTACTTC.

The rearrangement uses TRBV2 and TRBJ2-7; D might be TRBD2 (7 bases). CDR3 length: 17 amino acids. Trimming shortened V by 4 bases and J by 4 bases, and 23 bases separated the two germline ends. From germline, CDR1 is SNHLY and CDR2 FYNNEI. This CDR3 reads CASSGRGGLVVWYEQYF. CDR3 nucleotide sequence: TGTGCCAGCAGTGGGAGGGGGGGCCTCGTAGTGTGGTACGAGCAGTACTTC.